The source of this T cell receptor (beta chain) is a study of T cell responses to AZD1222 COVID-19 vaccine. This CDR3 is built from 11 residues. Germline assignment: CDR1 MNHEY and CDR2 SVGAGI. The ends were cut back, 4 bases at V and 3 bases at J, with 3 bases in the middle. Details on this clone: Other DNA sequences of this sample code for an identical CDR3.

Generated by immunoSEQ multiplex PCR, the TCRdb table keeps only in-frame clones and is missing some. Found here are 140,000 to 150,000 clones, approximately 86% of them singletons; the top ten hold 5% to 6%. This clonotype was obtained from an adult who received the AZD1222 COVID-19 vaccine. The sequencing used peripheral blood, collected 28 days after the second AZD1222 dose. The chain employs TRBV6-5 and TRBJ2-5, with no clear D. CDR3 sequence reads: CASSSKETQYF. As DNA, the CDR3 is TGTGCCAGCAGTTCTAAAGAGACCCAGTACTTC.